The 10 T cell receptor beta chains reported below all come from one sample, sequenced in a study of shared clonotypes between healthy human individuals. The table came from immunoSEQ multiplex PCR; TCRdb's copy has only in-frame clones and leaves some out. Here the sample spans around 1,900,000 clones, roughly 95% being singletons. The naive CD8 fraction comprised CD45RO-negative cells positively selected for CCR7 and excluded terminally differentiated effector memory CD45RA+ cells. Sequencing used naive CD8+ T cells from PBMCs. The receptor set was obtained from a man aged 18 to 30 in good health. Some clones in this sample may be carry-over from other donors' samples.

J is TRBJ2-2 and V is TRBV6-5; D gene uncertain. Germline V gives CDR1 MNHEY, CDR2 SVGAGI. Trimming removed 6 bases from V and 3 bases from J, with 8 bases in between. The CDR3 is 13 amino acids. This CDR3 reads CASSLVYTGELFF. The CDR3 nucleotides read TGTGCCAGCAGCCTAGTCTACACCGGGGAGCTGTTTTTT.

V and J are TRBV27 and TRBJ2-7; 7 bases are a match to TRBD1. Per the germline V gene, CDR1 is MNHEY and CDR2 is SMNVEV (reference sequence). The V and J ends lost 8 bases and 0 bases, in that order; junction bases with no gene match: 1. CDR3 length equals 12 residues. This CDR3 is CASGDSSYEQYF. CDR3 bases: TGTGCCAGCGGGGACAGCTCCTACGAGCAGTACTTC.

This chain links TRBV29-1 with TRBJ2-7; 8 bases are a match to TRBD2. CDR1 and CDR2 from the germline V gene are SQVTM and ANQGSEA. J lost 3 bases, V lost 7 bases, and 5 bases had no gene match. The CDR3 runs 12 residues. CDR3 nucleotide sequence: TGCAGCGCTCTAGCGGGCAACTACGAGCAGTACTTC. This sequence encodes CSALAGNYEQYF.

The rearrangement joins TRBV7-9 to TRBJ2-1; possible D gene TRBD1, 6 bases. Germline CDR1 is SEHNR and CDR2 is FQNEAQ (reference sequence). V was shortened by 5 bases and J by 7 bases, with 15 bases between the two germline ends. This CDR3 spans 14 amino acids. CDR3 nucleotides: TGTGCCAGCAGCCCTATCGAAGACAGGAATGAGCAGTTCTTC. Its protein product is CASSPIEDRNEQFF.

The chain recombines TRBV5-4 with TRBJ2-7, with 7 bases fitting TRBD2. Germline V gives CDR1 SGHNT, CDR2 YYREEE (reference sequence). The J segment lost 6 bases and the V segment lost 3 bases, leaving 9 bases of the junction unmatched. The CDR3 is 14 amino acids. CDR3 nucleotide sequence: TGTGCCAGCAGCTGGGGACTATCTTCTTCCGAGCAGTACTTC. It is translated as CASSWGLSSSEQYF. Using reference TRBV5-4 and TRBJ2-7 for the parts outside the CDR3, the full variable domain is ETGVTQSPTHLIKTRGQQVTLRCSSQSGHNTVSWYQQALGQGPQFIFQYYREEENGRGNFPPRFSGLQFPNYSSELNVNALELDDSALYLCASSWGLSSSEQYFGPGTRLTVT.

CDR3 nucleotide sequence: TGTGCCAGCAGCTTGTTACAGAATGAGCAGTTCTTC. The encoded protein is CASSLLQNEQFF. The rearrangement uses TRBV5-4 and TRBJ2-1, with D hard to call. The germline V gene encodes CDR1 SGHNT and CDR2 YYREEE (reference sequence). The CDR3 extends over 12 amino acids. Deletions cut 1 base from V and 7 bases from J, with 6 bases between.

The genes are TRBV6-5 and TRBJ2-5, with D hard to call. The V gene's germline CDR1 is MNHEY and CDR2 SVGAGI. This CDR3 contains 12 residues. The V and J ends lost 6 bases and 5 bases respectively, with 10 bases between them. In DNA, the CDR3 is TGTGCCAGCAGGGTCGATCAGGAGACCCAGTACTTC. Encoded protein: CASRVDQETQYF.

The V gene is TRBV6-5, the J gene TRBJ2-1, with D perhaps matching TRBD1 or TRBD2 (6 bases each). The CDR3 is made up of 15 amino acids. Germline loops: CDR1 MNHEY, CDR2 SVGAGI. V was pared by 1 base and J by 4 bases, with 11 bases between. For the CDR3, the DNA is TGTGCCAGCAGTTACTTCCAGGGGAGGTACAATGAGCAGTTCTTC. Its protein product is CASSYFQGRYNEQFF.

V usage is TRBV15 and J usage is TRBJ2-4; D is unclear. Trimming removed 8 bases from V and 2 bases from J, with 7 bases in between. The CDR3 runs to 12 residues. Germline V lookup: CDR1 LNHNV, CDR2 YYDKDF (reference sequence). The DNA of the CDR3 is TGTGCCACCGGATTCTCCAAAAACATTCAGTACTTC. Translated, it gives CATGFSKNIQYF.

The CDR3: CASSPRGQGSYEQYF. The CDR3 DNA is TGTGCCAGCAGCCCGAGGGGGCAGGGATCGTACGAGCAGTACTTC. The chain has TRBV7-6 and TRBJ2-7, with 7 bases fitting TRBD1. The CDR3 extends over 15 amino acids. With V trimmed by 5 bases and J by 4 bases, 11 bases remained unmatched. CDR1 and CDR2 from the germline V gene are SGHVS and FNYEAQ.